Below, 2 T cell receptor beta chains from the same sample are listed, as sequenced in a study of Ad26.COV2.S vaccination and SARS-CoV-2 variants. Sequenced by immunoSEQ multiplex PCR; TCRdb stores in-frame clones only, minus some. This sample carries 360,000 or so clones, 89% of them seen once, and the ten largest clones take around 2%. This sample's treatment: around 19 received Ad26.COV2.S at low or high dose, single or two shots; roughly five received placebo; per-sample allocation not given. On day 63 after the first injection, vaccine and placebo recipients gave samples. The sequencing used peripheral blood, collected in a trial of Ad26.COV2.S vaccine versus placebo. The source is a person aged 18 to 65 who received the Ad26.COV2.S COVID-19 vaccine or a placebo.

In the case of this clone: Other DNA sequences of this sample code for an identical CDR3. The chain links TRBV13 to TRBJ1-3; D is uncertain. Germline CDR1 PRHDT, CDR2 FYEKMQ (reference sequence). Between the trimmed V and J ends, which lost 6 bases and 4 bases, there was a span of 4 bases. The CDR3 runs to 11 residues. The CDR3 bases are TGTGCCAGCAGTTTCGGAAACACCATATATTTT. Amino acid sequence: CASSFGNTIYF.

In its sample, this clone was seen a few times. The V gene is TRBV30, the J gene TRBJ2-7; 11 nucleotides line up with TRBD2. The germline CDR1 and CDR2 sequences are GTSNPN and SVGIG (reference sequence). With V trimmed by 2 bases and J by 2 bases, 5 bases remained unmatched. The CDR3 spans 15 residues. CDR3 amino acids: CAWSPKTSGTYEQYF. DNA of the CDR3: TGTGCCTGGAGTCCAAAGACTAGCGGGACCTACGAGCAGTACTTC.